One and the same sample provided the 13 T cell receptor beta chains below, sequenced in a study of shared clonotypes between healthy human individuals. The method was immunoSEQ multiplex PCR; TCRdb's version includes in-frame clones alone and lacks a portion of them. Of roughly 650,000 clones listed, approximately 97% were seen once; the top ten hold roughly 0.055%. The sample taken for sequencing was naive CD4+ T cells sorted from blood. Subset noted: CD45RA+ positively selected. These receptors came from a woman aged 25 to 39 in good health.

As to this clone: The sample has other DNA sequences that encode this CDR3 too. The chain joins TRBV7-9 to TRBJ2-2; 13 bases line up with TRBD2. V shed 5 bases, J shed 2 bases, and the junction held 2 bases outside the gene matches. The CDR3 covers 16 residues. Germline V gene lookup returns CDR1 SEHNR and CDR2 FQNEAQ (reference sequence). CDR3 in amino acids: CASSPGLAGNTGELFF. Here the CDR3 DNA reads TGTGCCAGCAGCCCGGGACTAGCGGGAAACACCGGGGAGCTGTTTTTT.

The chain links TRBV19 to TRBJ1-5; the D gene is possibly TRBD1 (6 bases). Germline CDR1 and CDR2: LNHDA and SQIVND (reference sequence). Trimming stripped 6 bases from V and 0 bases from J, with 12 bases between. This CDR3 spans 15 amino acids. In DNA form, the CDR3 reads TGTGCCAGTAGCAGGGGACATCATAGCAATCAGCCCCAGCATTTT. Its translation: CASSRGHHSNQPQHF.

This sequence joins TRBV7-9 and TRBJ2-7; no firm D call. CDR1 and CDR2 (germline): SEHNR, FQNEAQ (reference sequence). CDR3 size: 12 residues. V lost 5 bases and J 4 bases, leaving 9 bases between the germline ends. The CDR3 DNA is TGTGCCAGCAGCAACCAAATATACGAGCAGTACTTC. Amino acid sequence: CASSNQIYEQYF.

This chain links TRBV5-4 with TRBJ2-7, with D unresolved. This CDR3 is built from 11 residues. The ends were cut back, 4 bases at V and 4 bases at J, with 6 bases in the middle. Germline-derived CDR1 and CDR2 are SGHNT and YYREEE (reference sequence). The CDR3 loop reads CASSGGYEQYF. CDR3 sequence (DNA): TGTGCCAGCAGCGGTGGGTACGAGCAGTACTTC.

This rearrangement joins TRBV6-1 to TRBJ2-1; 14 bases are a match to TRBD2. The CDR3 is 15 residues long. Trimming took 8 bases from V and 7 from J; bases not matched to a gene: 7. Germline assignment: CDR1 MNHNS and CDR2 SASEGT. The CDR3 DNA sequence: TGTGCCAGCGGGAGGACTAGCGGGAGGTCGAATGAGCAGTTCTTC. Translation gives CASGRTSGRSNEQFF.

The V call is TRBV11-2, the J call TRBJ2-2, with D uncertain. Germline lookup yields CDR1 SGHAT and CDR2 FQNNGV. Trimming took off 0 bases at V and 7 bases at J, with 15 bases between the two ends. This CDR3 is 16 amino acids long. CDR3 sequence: CASSLEIKGHDGELFF. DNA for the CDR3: TGTGCCAGCAGCTTAGAAATTAAGGGCCATGACGGGGAGCTGTTTTTT.

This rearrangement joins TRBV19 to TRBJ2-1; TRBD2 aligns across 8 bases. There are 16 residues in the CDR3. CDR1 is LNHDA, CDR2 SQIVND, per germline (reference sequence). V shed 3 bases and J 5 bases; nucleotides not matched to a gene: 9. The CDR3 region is CASSISSGSSDNEQFF. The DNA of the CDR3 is TGTGCCAGTAGTATCTCCAGCGGGAGCAGTGACAATGAGCAGTTCTTC.

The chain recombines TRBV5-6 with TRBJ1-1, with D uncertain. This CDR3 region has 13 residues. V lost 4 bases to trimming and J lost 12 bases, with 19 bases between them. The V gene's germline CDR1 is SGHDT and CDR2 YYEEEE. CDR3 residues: CASSTRSGPRTFF. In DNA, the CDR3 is TGTGCCAGCAGCACCCGGTCGGGCCCTCGGACTTTCTTT.

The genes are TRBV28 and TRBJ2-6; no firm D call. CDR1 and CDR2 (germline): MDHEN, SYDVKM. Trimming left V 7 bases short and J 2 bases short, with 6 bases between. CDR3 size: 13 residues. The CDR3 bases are TGTGCCAGCATCGAAACTGGGGCCAACGTCCTGACTTTC. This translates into CASIETGANVLTF.

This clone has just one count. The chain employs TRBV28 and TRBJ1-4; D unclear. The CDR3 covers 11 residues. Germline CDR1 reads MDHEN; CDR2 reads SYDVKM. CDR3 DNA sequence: TGTGCTATAGCGACTAATGAAAAACTGTTTTTT. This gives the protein CAIATNEKLFF.

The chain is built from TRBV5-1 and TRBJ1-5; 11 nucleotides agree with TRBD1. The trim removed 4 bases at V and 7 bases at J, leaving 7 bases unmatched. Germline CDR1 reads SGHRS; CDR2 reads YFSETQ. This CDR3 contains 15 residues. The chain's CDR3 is CASSPGTGGRQPQHF. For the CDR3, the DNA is TGCGCCAGCAGCCCCGGGACAGGGGGTCGGCAGCCCCAGCATTTT.

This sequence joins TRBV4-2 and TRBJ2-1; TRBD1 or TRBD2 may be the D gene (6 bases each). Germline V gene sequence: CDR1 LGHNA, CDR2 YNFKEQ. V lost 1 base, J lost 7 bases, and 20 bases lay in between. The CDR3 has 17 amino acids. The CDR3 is CASSQAATLRGPNEQFF. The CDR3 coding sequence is TGTGCCAGCAGCCAAGCCGCCACGCTCCGGGGGCCGAATGAGCAGTTCTTC.

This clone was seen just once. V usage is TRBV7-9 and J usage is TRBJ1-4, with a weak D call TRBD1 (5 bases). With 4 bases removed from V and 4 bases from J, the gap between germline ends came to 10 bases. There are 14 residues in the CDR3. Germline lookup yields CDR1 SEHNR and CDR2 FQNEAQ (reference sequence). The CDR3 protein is CASSWGEGNEKLFF. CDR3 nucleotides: TGTGCCAGCAGCTGGGGGGAGGGTAATGAAAAACTGTTTTTT. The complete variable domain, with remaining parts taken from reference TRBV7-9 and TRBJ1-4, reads DTGVSQNPRHKITKRGQNVTFRCDPISEHNRLYWYRQTLGQGPEFLTYFQNEAQLEKSRLLSDRFSAERPKGSFSTLEIQRTEQGDSAMYLCASSWGEGNEKLFFGSGTQLSVL.